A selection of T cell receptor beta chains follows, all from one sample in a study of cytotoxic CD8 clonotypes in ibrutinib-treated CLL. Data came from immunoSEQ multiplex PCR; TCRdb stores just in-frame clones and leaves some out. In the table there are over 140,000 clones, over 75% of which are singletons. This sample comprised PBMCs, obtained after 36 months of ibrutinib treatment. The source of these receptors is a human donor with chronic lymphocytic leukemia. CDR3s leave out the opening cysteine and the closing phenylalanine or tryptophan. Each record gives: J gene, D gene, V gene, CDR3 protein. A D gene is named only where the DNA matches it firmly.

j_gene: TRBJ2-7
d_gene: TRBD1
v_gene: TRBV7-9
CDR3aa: ASSERGTGNYEQY

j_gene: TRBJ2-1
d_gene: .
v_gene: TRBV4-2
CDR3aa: ASSQAGGRVVYNEQF

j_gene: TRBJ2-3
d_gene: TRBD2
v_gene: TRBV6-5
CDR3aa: ASQLAGGADTQY

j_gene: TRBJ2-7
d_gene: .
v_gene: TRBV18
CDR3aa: ASSPPVSLGEQY

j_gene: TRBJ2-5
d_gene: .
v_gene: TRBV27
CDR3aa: ASSFRAVGAETQY

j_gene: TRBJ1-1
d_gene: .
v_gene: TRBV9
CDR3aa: ASSVDGQRMNTEAF

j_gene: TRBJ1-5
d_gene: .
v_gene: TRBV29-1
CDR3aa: SVGDGNQPQH

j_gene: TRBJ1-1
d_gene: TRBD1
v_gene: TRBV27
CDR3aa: ATAPQTGANTEAF

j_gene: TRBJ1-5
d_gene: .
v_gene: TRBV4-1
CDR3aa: ASSHPGLGQPQH

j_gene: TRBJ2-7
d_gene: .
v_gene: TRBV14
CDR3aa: ASSPYNSIHEQY

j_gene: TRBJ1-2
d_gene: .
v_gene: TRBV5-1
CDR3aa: ASSPGQFSDYGYT

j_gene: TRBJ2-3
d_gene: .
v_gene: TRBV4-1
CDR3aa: ASSQAQGPGLNTQY

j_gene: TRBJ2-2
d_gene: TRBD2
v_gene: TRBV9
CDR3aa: ASSVAGSGRAGTGELF

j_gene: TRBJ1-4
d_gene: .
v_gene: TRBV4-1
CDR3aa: ASSGRQANNEKLF

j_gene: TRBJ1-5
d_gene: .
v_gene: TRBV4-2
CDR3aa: ASSQYSNQPQH

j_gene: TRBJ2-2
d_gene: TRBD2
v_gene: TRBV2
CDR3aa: ASRGTSGNMYTGELF

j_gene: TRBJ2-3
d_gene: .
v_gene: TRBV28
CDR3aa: ASSLTAYTDTQY

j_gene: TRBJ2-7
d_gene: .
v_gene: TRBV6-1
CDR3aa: ASSQGHPYEQY

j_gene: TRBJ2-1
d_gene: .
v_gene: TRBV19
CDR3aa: ASSIVARDNEQF

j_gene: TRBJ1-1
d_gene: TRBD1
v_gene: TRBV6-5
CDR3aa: ASSLYRGVEAF

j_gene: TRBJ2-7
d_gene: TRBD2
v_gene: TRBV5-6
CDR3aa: ASSGWRGVYEQY

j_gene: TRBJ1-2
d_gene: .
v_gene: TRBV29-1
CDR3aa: SVVGTGNYGYT

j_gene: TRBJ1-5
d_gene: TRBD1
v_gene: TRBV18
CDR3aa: ASSPRGTGGFQPQH

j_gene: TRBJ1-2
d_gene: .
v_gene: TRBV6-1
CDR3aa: ATGYGYT

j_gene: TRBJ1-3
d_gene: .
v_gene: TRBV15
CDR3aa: ATSSPGTGDTIY

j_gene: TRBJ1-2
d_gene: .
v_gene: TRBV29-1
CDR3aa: SGWDGRYGYT

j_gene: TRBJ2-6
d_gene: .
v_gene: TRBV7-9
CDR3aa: ASTKGGNGANVLT

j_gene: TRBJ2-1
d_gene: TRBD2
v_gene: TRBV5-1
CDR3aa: ASSLVPSGTSYNEQF

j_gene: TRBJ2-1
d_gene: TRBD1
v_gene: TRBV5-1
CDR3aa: ASGQGQDHNEQF

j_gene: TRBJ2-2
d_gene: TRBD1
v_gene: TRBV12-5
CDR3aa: ASGVGQGADGELF

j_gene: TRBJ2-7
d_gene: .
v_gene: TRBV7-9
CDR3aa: ASSVSWYEQY

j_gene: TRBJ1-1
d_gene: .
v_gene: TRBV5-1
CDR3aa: ASSLGGDEAF

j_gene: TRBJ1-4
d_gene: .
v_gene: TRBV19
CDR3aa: ASSKRRGEKLF

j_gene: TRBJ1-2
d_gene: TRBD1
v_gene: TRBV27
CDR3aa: ASSLLTGDGLYGYT

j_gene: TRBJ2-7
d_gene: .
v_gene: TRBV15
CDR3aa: ATSFTRAGGEQY

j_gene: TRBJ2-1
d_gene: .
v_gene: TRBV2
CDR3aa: ASSVEGRNEQF

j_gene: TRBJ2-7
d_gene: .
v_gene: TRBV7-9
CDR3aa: ASSPPAYFSYEQY

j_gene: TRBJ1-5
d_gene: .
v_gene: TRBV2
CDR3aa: ASSPRVSNLNQPQH

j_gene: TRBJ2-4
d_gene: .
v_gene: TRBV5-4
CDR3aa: ASSSDLPAKNIQY

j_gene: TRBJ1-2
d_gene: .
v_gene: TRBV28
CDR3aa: ASSFSQIYGYT

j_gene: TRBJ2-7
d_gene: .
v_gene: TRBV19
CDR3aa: ASSVSDSSSYEQY

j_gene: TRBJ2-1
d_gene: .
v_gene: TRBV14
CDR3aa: ASSRVGEQF

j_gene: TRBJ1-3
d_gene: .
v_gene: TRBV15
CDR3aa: ATSRLRLTGHSGNTIY

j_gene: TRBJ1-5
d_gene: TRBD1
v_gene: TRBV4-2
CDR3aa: ASSQVRGRQPQH

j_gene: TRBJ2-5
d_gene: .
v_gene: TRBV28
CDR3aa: ASSRLETQY

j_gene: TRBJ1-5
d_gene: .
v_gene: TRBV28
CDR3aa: ASSLSGGSNQPQH

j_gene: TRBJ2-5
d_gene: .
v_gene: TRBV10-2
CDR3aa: ASSRRFQETQY

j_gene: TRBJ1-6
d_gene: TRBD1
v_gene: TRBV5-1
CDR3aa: ASSLRTGVIQSNSPLH